The 25 T cell receptor beta chains presented below share a single source sample, sequenced in a study of blood T cell repertoires in COVID-19. Profiling relied on immunoSEQ multiplex PCR, and the TCRdb table lists in-frame clones only, not all of them. Of a few hundred thousand clones in the sample, approximately 85% are singletons; the top ten hold roughly 8.2%. The sample consisted of peripheral blood. Receptors were obtained from a woman older than 75 with COVID-19, enrolled during active disease.

V gene TRBV5-8 combines with J gene TRBJ2-5; D unclear. The germline V gene has CDR1 SGHTS and CDR2 YDEGEE. Trimming shortened V by 0 bases and J by 1 base, and 7 bases separated the two germline ends. The CDR3 contains 14 residues. Written as DNA, the CDR3 is TGTGCCAGCAGCTTGGGTCACGGCCAAGAGACCCAGTACTTC. Protein product: CASSLGHGQETQYF.

This chain uses TRBV3-1 (or the pseudogene TRBV3-2) with TRBJ2-1; 8 nucleotides line up with TRBD2. This CDR3 comprises 15 residues. Germline assignment: CDR1 LGHDT and CDR2 YNNKEL (reference sequence). The ends lost 0 bases at V and 6 bases at J; junction bases unmatched: 4. The CDR3 nucleotides read TGTGCCAGCAGCCAAGAGGGCGGGGGGCTCAATGAGCAGTTCTTC. Residues: CASSQEGGGLNEQFF.

The CDR3 DNA follows: TGTGCCAGCAGTTACTTGGGGACCCGGAGTCCAGGGGGGAGCAATCAGCCCCAGCATTTT. Its translation: CASSYLGTRSPGGSNQPQHF. V gene TRBV6-2 or TRBV6-3 combines with J gene TRBJ1-5; TRBD1 aligns across 7 bases. V lost 1 base and J lost 1; bases outside the gene matches: 16. CDR1 and CDR2 from the germline V gene are MNHEY and SVGEGT. There are 20 residues in the CDR3.

This chain uses TRBV5-4 with TRBJ1-2, with D hard to call. The CDR3 contains 14 residues. Germline V gene data show CDR1 as SGHNT and CDR2 as YYREEE (reference sequence). V lost 4 bases, J lost 4 bases, and 14 bases lay in between. For the CDR3, the DNA is TGTGCCAGCAGCCCCCTTGGAGGGCTCTATGGCTACACCTTC. This codes for CASSPLGGLYGYTF. Full variable domain (rest looked up from reference TRBV5-4 and TRBJ1-2): ETGVTQSPTHLIKTRGQQVTLRCSSQSGHNTVSWYQQALGQGPQFIFQYYREEENGRGNFPPRFSGLQFPNYSSELNVNALELDDSALYLCASSPLGGLYGYTFGSGTRLTVV.

This clone was picked up a small number of times. J is TRBJ1-2 and V is TRBV23-1; no clear D gene. TRBV23-1 is identified as an open reading frame with a role that is uncertain. CDR3 length equals 15 residues. V was shortened by 4 bases and J by 4 bases, with 16 bases between the two germline ends. CDR3 region: CASSPPGSIPYGYTF. CDR3 nucleotide sequence: TGCGCCAGCAGTCCTCCGGGGAGCATCCCCTATGGCTACACCTTC.

This sequence joins TRBV7-6 and TRBJ2-5, with 9 bases identical to TRBD2. V was pared by 3 bases and J by 0 bases, with 8 bases of the junction left unmatched. This CDR3 is 17 amino acids long. Germline values: CDR1 SGHVS, CDR2 FNYEAQ. In DNA, the CDR3 is TGTGCCAGCAGCTTGTCTTCGCCTAGCGGGGACCAAGAGACCCAGTACTTC. Translating it yields CASSLSSPSGDQETQYF.

The chain combines TRBV2 with TRBJ1-4; 10 bases are a match to TRBD1. The germline gives CDR1 SNHLY, CDR2 FYNNEI. This CDR3 has 13 residues. The trim removed 11 bases at V and 5 bases at J, leaving 5 bases unmatched. CDR3 sequence reads: CALRGQGNEKLFF. The CDR3 coding sequence is TGTGCCCTCCGGGGACAGGGGAATGAAAAACTGTTTTTT.

The chain is built from TRBV13 and TRBJ2-5; perhaps TRBD1 as D (6 bases). V gave up 3 bases and J gave up 5 bases, with 13 bases separating them. The germline gives CDR1 PRHDT, CDR2 FYEKMQ (reference sequence). This CDR3 is built from 14 residues. The CDR3 spells CASSFFQGMETQYF. CDR3 nucleotides: TGTGCCAGCAGCTTTTTCCAGGGGATGGAGACCCAGTACTTC.

This clone showed up just once. The chain combines TRBV7-2 with TRBJ2-1; 9 bases are shared with TRBD1. The germline V gene has CDR1 SGHTA and CDR2 FQGNSA. The CDR3 spans 16 residues. J lost 4 bases, V lost 5 bases, and 9 bases had no gene match. CDR3 residues: CASSGRGQGGYNEQFF. CDR3 nucleotide sequence: TGTGCCAGCAGCGGACGGGGACAGGGAGGGTACAATGAGCAGTTCTTC.

CDR3 DNA sequence: TGTGCCACCTGTCTAGCGGTAAGACCCTACAATGAGCAGTTCTTC. As protein: CATCLAVRPYNEQFF. The rearrangement joins TRBV28 to TRBJ2-1; the match to TRBD2 covers 7 bases. Germline V gives CDR1 MDHEN, CDR2 SYDVKM. CDR3 length equals 15 residues. J was trimmed by 2 bases and V by 10 bases; bases with no gene match: 11.

This chain joins TRBV16 and TRBJ1-1; D possibly corresponds to TRBD1 (5 bases). The CDR3 has 14 amino acids. Germline V gene data show CDR1 as KGHSY and CDR2 as FQNENV. Trimming stripped 0 bases from V and 2 bases from J, with 7 bases between. The CDR3 sequence is CASSQSQGNTEAFF. In nucleotides, the CDR3 is TGTGCCAGCAGCCAATCCCAGGGTAACACTGAAGCTTTCTTT.

The chain couples TRBV18 to TRBJ1-1, with a possible D match to TRBD1 (5 bases). V lost 5 bases, J lost 4 bases, and 17 bases lay in between. Germline-derived CDR1 and CDR2 are KGHSH and LQKENI. The CDR3 consists of 15 residues. The CDR3 here is CASSSQEGQGTEAFF. The CDR3 DNA follows: TGTGCCAGCTCATCGCAGGAGGGCCAGGGCACTGAAGCTTTCTTT.

This rearrangement joins TRBV18 to TRBJ1-6; 9 bases agree with TRBD1. With 4 bases clipped from V and 9 bases from J, the junction kept 7 bases outside the gene matches. The CDR3 is 15 residues long. Germline CDR1 is KGHSH and CDR2 is LQKENI. CDR3 amino acids: CASSLGTGYPSPLHF. In DNA, the CDR3 is TGTGCCAGCTCACTAGGGACAGGGTATCCTTCACCCCTCCACTTT.

The chain recombines TRBV5-4 with TRBJ1-4, with D unresolved. Trimming shortened V by 4 bases and J by 6 bases, and 22 bases separated the two germline ends. The CDR3 runs 17 residues. Germline loops: CDR1 SGHNT, CDR2 YYREEE (reference sequence). CDR3 bases: TGTGCCAGCAGCGCCCCGGCGGGGAACCCCGGGGATGAAAAACTGTTTTTT. It translates to CASSAPAGNPGDEKLFF. Based on the CDR3 plus reference TRBV5-4 and TRBJ1-4, the full variable domain is ETGVTQSPTHLIKTRGQQVTLRCSSQSGHNTVSWYQQALGQGPQFIFQYYREEENGRGNFPPRFSGLQFPNYSSELNVNALELDDSALYLCASSAPAGNPGDEKLFFGSGTQLSVL.

The chain carries TRBV28 and TRBJ1-6, with D possibly being TRBD1 (5 bases). V was shortened by 2 bases and J by 6 bases, with 8 bases between the two germline ends. Germline V lookup: CDR1 MDHEN, CDR2 SYDVKM. CDR3 length: 14 amino acids. CDR3 bases: TGTGCCAGCAGTTTAGCCAGGGCTAATTCACCCCTCCACTTT. Translation gives CASSLARANSPLHF.

This clone has only a few counts. The chain recombines TRBV7-9 with TRBJ1-4; TRBD1 matches at 11 bases. V lost 5 bases, J lost 8 bases, and 7 bases stayed unmatched. There are 15 residues in the CDR3. Per germline, CDR1 SEHNR and CDR2 FQNEAQ (reference sequence). The CDR3: CASSPRTGGLEKLFF. CDR3 sequence (DNA): TGTGCCAGCAGCCCCAGGACAGGGGGCTTGGAAAAACTGTTTTTT.

The gene calls are TRBV5-4 and TRBJ1-2, with TRBD1 as a possible D gene (6 bases). The CDR3 sequence is 13 residues long. The germline gives CDR1 SGHNT, CDR2 YYREEE (reference sequence). V lost 0 bases and J 6 bases, leaving 9 bases between the germline ends. The CDR3 region has the DNA TGTGCCAGCAGCTTGGTTCAGGGGAATGGCTACACCTTC. Its translation: CASSLVQGNGYTF.

The count of this clone is one. The V gene is TRBV20-1, the J gene TRBJ1-1, with D uncertain. The germline V gene encodes CDR1 DFQATT and CDR2 SNEGSKA (reference sequence). The V end lost 3 bases, the J end lost 4 bases, and 3 bases lay between the germline ends. The CDR3 is made up of 10 amino acids. CDR3 DNA sequence: TGCAGTGCTAGCCGCACTGAAGCTTTCTTT. Amino acids: CSASRTEAFF.

The chain links TRBV28 to TRBJ2-4; D unclear. Germline CDR1 and CDR2: MDHEN and SYDVKM. V was cut by 7 bases and J by 1 base, with 8 bases left in between. The CDR3 runs to 13 residues. CDR3 DNA: TGTGCCAGCAACGGAGATGCCAAAAACATTCAGTACTTC. This gives the protein CASNGDAKNIQYF.

The chain employs TRBV5-4 and TRBJ2-7; possible D gene TRBD2, 6 bases. V was trimmed by 3 bases and J by 1 base, leaving 8 bases between them. This CDR3 has 13 residues. Germline V gene data show CDR1 as SGHNT and CDR2 as YYREEE (reference sequence). CDR3 sequence (DNA): TGTGCCAGCAGCTCGGGGGAGTCCTACGAGCAGTACTTC. It specifies CASSSGESYEQYF. Using reference TRBV5-4 and TRBJ2-7 for the parts outside the CDR3, the full variable domain is ETGVTQSPTHLIKTRGQQVTLRCSSQSGHNTVSWYQQALGQGPQFIFQYYREEENGRGNFPPRFSGLQFPNYSSELNVNALELDDSALYLCASSSGESYEQYFGPGTRLTVT.

The chain has TRBV6-5 and TRBJ2-7; 9 nucleotides line up with TRBD1. V was pared by 5 bases and J by 3 bases, with 5 bases of the junction left unmatched. Germline values: CDR1 MNHEY, CDR2 SVGAGI. This CDR3 has 14 amino acids. The CDR3 nucleotides read TGTGCCAGCAGTCCAGGGACAGGGCGCTACGAGCAGTACTTC. Protein product: CASSPGTGRYEQYF.

This sequence joins TRBV28 and TRBJ1-5, with D uncertain. The CDR3 has 15 residues. Trimming stripped 2 bases from V and 0 bases from J, with 8 bases between. Germline CDR1 reads MDHEN; CDR2 reads SYDVKM. The CDR3 is CASSLTGVSNQPQHF. The CDR3, as DNA: TGTGCCAGCAGTTTAACGGGAGTTAGCAATCAGCCCCAGCATTTT.

The chain uses TRBV25-1 and TRBJ1-1, with TRBD1 identical over 9 bases. CDR3 size: 15 residues. The germline CDR1 and CDR2 sequences are MGHDK and SYGVNS. J gave up 4 bases and V 5 bases, and 8 bases lay outside the gene matches. For the CDR3, the DNA is TGTGCCAGCAGTCGGACAGGGGCGATCGGCACTGAAGCTTTCTTT. Translation gives CASSRTGAIGTEAFF.

The chain is built from TRBV28 and TRBJ2-7; D might be TRBD1 (6 bases). The CDR3 consists of 14 residues. V lost 7 bases and J 1 base, leaving 14 bases between the germline ends. Germline values: CDR1 MDHEN, CDR2 SYDVKM. The CDR3 DNA reads TGTGCCAGCAATTGGGGGCTCGATTCCTACGAGCAGTACTTC. It encodes CASNWGLDSYEQYF.

This clone came up once. The chain recombines TRBV6-5 with TRBJ2-2, with TRBD1 matching over 11 bases. Germline V gene sequence: CDR1 MNHEY, CDR2 SVGAGI. The CDR3 length is 14 residues. V shed 6 bases, J shed 4 bases, and the junction held 1 base outside the gene matches. CDR3 amino acids: CASRGQGGTGELFF. CDR3 in DNA: TGTGCCAGCAGGGGACAGGGGGGCACCGGGGAGCTGTTTTTT.